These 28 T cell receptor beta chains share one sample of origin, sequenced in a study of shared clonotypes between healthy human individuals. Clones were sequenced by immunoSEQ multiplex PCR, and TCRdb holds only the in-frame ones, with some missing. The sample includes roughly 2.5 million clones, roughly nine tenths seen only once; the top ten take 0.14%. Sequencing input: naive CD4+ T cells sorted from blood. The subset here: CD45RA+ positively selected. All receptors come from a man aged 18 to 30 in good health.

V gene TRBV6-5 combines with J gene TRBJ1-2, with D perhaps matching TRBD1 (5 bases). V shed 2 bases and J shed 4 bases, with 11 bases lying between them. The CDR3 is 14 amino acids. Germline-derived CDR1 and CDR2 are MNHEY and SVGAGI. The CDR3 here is CASSYAQASYGYTF. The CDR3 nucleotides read TGTGCCAGCAGTTACGCACAGGCCAGCTATGGCTACACCTTC.

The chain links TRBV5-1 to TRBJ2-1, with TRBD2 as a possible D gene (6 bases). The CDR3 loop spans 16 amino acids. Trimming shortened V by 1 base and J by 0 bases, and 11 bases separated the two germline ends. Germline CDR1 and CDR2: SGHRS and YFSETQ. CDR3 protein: CASSLTGGSSYNEQFF. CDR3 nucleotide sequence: TGCGCCAGCAGCTTGACTGGAGGGAGCTCCTACAATGAGCAGTTCTTC.

The CDR3 region is CASSIESSQPQHF. DNA for the CDR3: TGTGCCAGTAGTATAGAGAGTAGTCAGCCCCAGCATTTT. The V gene is TRBV19, the J gene TRBJ1-5, with D uncertain. This CDR3 is built from 13 residues. The germline gives CDR1 LNHDA, CDR2 SQIVND (reference sequence). V dropped 0 bases and J dropped 6 bases, with 6 bases sitting between them.

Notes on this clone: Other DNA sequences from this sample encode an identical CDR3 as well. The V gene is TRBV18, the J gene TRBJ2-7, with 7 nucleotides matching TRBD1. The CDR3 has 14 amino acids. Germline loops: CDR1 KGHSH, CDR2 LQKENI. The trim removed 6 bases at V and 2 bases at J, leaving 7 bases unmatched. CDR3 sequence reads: CASSPPTGTYEQYF. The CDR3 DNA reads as TGTGCCAGCTCTCCTCCGACAGGGACCTACGAGCAGTACTTC.

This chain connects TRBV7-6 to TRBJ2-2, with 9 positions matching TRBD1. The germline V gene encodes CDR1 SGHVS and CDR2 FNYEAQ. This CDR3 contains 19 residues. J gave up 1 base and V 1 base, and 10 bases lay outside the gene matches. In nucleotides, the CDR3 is TGTGCCAGCAGCTTAGAAAAACAGGGGGCGAAAGGGAACACCGGGGAGCTGTTTTTT. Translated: CASSLEKQGAKGNTGELFF.

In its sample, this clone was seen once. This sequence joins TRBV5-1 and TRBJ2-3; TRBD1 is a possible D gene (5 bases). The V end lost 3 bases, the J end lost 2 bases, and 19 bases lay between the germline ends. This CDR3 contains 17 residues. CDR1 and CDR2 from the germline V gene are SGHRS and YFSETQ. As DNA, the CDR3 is TGCGCCAGCAGCTCCCGACCCGACAGTCCAGTCACAGATACGCAGTATTTT. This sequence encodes CASSSRPDSPVTDTQYF.

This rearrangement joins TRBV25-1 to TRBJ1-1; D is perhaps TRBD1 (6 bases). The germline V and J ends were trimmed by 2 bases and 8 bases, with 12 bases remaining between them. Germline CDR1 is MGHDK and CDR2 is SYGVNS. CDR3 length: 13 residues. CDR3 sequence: CASSERRGAEAFF. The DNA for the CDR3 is TGTGCCAGCAGTGAACGAAGGGGGGCGGAAGCTTTCTTT. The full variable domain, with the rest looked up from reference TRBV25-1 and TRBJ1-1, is EADIYQTPRYLVIGTGKKITLECSQTMGHDKMYWYQQDPGMELHLIHYSYGVNSTEKGDLSSESTVSRIRTEHFPLTLESARPSHTSQYLCASSERRGAEAFFGQGTRLTVV.

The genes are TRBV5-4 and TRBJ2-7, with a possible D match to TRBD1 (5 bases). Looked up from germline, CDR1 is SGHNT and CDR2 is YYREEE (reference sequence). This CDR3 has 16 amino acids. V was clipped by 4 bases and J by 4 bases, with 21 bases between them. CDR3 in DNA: TGTGCCAGCAGCAATTCAGGGAAAGGGGCCTATTACGAGCAGTACTTC. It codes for CASSNSGKGAYYEQYF. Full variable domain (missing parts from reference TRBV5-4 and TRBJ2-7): ETGVTQSPTHLIKTRGQQVTLRCSSQSGHNTVSWYQQALGQGPQFIFQYYREEENGRGNFPPRFSGLQFPNYSSELNVNALELDDSALYLCASSNSGKGAYYEQYFGPGTRLTVT.

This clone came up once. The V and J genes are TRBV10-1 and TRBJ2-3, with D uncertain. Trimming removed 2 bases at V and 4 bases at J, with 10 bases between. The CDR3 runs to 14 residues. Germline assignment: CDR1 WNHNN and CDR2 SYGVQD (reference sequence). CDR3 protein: CASSEARPPDTQYF. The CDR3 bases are TGCGCCAGCAGTGAGGCCCGCCCGCCAGATACGCAGTATTTT.

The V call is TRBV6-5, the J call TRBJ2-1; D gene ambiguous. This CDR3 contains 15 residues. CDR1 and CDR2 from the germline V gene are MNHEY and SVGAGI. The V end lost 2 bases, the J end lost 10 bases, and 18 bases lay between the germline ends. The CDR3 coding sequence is TGTGCCAGCAGTTACGATGAGAGGACCCAACACGAGCAGTTCTTC. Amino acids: CASSYDERTQHEQFF.

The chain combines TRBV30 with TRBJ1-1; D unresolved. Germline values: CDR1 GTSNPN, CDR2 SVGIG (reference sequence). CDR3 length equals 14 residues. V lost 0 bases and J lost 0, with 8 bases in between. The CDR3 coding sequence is TGTGCCTGGAGTGTATCCCCGGTGAACACTGAAGCTTTCTTT. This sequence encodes CAWSVSPVNTEAFF.

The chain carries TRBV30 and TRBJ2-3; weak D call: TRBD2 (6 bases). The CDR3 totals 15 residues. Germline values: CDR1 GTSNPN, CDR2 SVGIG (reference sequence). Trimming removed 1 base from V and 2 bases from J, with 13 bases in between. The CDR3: CAWSERQGLTDTQYF. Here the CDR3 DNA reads TGTGCCTGGAGTGAGCGGCAGGGACTCACAGATACGCAGTATTTT.

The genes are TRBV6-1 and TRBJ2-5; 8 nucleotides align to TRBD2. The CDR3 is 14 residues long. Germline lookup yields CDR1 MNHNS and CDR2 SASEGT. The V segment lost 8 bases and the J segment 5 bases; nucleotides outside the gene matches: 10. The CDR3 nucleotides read TGTGCCAGCCACATCAGCGGGAGCTGGGAGACCCAGTACTTC. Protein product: CASHISGSWETQYF.

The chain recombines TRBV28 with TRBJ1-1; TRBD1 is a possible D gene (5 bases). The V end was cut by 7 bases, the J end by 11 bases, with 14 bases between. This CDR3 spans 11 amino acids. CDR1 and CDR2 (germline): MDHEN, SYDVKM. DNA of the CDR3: TGTGCCAGCAACGACCAGGGTTTGGCTTTCTTT. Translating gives CASNDQGLAFF.

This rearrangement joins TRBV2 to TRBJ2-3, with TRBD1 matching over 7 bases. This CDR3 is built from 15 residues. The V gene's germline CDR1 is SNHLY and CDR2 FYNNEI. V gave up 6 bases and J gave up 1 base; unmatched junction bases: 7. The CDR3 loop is CASRPTGTGTDTQYF. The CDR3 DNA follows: TGTGCCAGCAGGCCGACAGGGACGGGCACAGATACGCAGTATTTT.

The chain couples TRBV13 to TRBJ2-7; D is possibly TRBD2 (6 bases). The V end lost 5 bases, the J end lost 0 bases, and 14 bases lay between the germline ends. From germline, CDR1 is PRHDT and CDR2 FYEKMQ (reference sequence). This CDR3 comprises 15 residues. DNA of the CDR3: TGTGCCAGCAGCCCCGGACTAAGAAGCTCCTACGAGCAGTACTTC. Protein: CASSPGLRSSYEQYF.

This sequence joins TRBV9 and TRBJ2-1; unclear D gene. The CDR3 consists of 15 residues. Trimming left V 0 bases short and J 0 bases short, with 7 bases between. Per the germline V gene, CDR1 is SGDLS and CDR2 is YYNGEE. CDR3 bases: TGTGCCAGCAGCGTAGGATTGAGCTCCTACAATGAGCAGTTCTTC. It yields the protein CASSVGLSSYNEQFF.

The CDR3 loop is CASVLNGQGNQPQHF. The DNA of the CDR3 is TGTGCCAGTGTACTAAACGGGCAAGGCAATCAGCCCCAGCATTTT. The J gene is TRBJ1-5, the V gene TRBV19; D is unresolved. Germline loops: CDR1 LNHDA, CDR2 SQIVND (reference sequence). This CDR3 comprises 15 residues. Trimming took 8 bases from V and 2 from J, leaving 16 bases between them.

The CDR3 loop is CASSAKQGAANTGELFF. Here the CDR3 DNA reads TGCGCCAGCAGTGCAAAACAGGGGGCGGCGAACACCGGGGAGCTGTTTTTT. The chain carries TRBV10-1 and TRBJ2-2, with 9 bases lining up with TRBD1. V gave up 4 bases and J gave up 0 bases; unmatched junction bases: 6. The CDR3 runs to 17 residues. The germline gives CDR1 WNHNN, CDR2 SYGVQD (reference sequence).

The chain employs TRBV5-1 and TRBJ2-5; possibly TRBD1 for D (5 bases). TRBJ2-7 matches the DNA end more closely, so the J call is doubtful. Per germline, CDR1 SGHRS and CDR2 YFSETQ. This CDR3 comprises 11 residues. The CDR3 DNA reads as TGCGCCAGCAGTCCAGGGTACGAGCAGTACTTC. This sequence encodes CASSPGYEQYF.

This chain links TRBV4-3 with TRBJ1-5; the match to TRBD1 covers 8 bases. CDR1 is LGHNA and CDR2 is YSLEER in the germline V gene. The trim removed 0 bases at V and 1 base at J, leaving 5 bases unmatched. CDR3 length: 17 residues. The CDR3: CASSQDTGGRSNQPQHF. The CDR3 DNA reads TGCGCCAGCAGCCAAGATACAGGGGGAAGGAGCAATCAGCCCCAGCATTTT.

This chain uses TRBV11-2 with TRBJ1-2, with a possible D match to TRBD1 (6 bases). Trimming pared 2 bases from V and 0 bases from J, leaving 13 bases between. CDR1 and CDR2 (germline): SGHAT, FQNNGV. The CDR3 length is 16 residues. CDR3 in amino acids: CASSLTDRLANYGYTF. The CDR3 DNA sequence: TGTGCCAGCAGCTTAACCGACAGGCTTGCTAACTATGGCTACACCTTC.

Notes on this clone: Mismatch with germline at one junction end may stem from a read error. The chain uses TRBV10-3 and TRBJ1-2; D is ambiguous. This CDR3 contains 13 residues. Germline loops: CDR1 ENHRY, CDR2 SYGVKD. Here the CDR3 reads CASSYDSLYGYTF. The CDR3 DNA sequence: TGTGCCAGCAGTTATGACTCACTCTATGGCTACACCTTC.

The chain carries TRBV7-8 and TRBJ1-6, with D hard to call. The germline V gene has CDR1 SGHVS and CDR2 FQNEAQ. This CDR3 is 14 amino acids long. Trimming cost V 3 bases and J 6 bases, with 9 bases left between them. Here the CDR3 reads CASSLAQPNSPLHF. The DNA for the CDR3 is TGTGCCAGCAGCTTGGCCCAGCCTAATTCACCCCTCCACTTT.

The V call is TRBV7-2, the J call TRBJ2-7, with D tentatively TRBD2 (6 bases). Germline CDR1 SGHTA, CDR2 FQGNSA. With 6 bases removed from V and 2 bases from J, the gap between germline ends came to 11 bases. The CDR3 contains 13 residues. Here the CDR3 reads CASSTSFPYEQYF. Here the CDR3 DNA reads TGTGCCAGCAGTACTAGCTTTCCCTACGAGCAGTACTTC.

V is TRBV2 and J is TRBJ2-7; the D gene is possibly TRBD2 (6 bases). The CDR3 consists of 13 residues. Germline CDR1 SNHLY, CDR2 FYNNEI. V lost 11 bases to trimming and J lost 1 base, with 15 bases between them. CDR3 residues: CACDGGGSYEQYF. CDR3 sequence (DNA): TGTGCCTGCGACGGGGGAGGTTCCTACGAGCAGTACTTC.

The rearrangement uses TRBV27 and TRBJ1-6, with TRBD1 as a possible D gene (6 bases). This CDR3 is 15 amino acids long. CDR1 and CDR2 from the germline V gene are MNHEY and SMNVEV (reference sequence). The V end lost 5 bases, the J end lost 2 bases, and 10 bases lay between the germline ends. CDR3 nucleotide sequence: TGTGCCAGCAGTCGGACAGAACCCTATAATTCACCCCTCCACTTT. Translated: CASSRTEPYNSPLHF.

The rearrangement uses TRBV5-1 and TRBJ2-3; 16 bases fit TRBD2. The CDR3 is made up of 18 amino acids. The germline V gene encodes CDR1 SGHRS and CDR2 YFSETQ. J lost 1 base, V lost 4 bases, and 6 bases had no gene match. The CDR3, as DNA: TGCGCCAGCAGCACGGGACTAGCGGGAGGGCCGGGCACAGATACGCAGTATTTT. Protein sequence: CASSTGLAGGPGTDTQYF.